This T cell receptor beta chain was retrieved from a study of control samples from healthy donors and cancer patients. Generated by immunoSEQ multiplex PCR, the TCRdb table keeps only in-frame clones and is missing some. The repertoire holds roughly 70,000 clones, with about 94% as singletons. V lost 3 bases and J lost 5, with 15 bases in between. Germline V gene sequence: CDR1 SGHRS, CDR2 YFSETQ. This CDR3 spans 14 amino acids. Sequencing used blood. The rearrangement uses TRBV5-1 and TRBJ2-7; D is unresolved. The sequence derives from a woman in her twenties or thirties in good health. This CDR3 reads CASSYGLLVDEQYF. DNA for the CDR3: TGCGCCAGCAGCTACGGGTTGCTGGTGGACGAGCAGTACTTC.